This T cell receptor (beta chain) was obtained from a study of T cells in Graves' hyperthyroidism and ophthalmopathy. RNA transcripts provided the source from which TCR beta CDR3 regions were amplified. HTBI primers were the set used in a first-round RT-PCR of the TCR CDR3. TCRdb analysed the multiplex PCR reads with MiXCR anew, one entry per CDR3 protein. The sample contains approximately 370,000 distinct CDR3 sequences, 17% of which appear only once. Clinical symptoms, serum thyroxine, TRAb, thyroid ultrasound and orbital computed tomography established diagnosis. V was pared by 0 bases and J by 1 base, with 14 bases between. Germline values: CDR1 MGHRA, CDR2 YSYEKL. There are 17 residues in the CDR3.

Material: blood. The receptor was isolated from a woman in her 30s with Graves' hyperthyroidism that later progressed to Graves' ophthalmopathy. The gene calls are TRBV4-1 and TRBJ2-3; possible D gene TRBD2, 6 bases. The CDR3 loop reads CASSQDSSPGGTDTQYF. The CDR3 nucleotides read TGCGCCAGCAGCCAAGATTCGAGTCCGGGAGGCACAGATACGCAGTATTTT.